One sample yielded the 8 T cell receptor beta chains listed below, sequenced in a study of CD4 T cells in relation to SARS-CoV-2 and coronaviruses. The repertoire was sequenced with immunoSEQ multiplex PCR; TCRdb's copy has only in-frame clones and lacks some. The table records about 37,000 clones, approximately 83% of them present only once. Material: memory CD4+ T cells from PBMCs. The receptors derive from an adult with COVID-19.

V is TRBV28 and J is TRBJ2-3; D uncertain. Germline-derived CDR1 and CDR2 are MDHEN and SYDVKM. This CDR3 is built from 14 residues. The ends were cut back, 3 bases at V and 6 bases at J, with 13 bases in the middle. Here the CDR3 DNA reads TGTGCCAGCAGTTTGGGCTCCCGTTGGGATACGCAGTATTTT. Translation gives CASSLGSRWDTQYF.

The V call is TRBV28, the J call TRBJ1-1; D remains unclear. V was shortened by 6 bases and J by 0 bases, with 14 bases between the two germline ends. The CDR3 has 15 amino acids. Germline lookup yields CDR1 MDHEN and CDR2 SYDVKM. In nucleotides, the CDR3 is TGTGCCAGCAGCTCCCTGGTGGTGGTGAACACTGAAGCTTTCTTT. Encoded protein: CASSSLVVVNTEAFF.

This rearrangement joins TRBV28 to TRBJ2-4; 12 bases align to TRBD1. CDR1 is MDHEN and CDR2 is SYDVKM in the germline V gene. This CDR3 has 15 residues. V lost 6 bases and J lost 6; bases outside the gene matches: 6. The CDR3 protein is CASRSGQGAGNIQYF. CDR3 coding DNA: TGTGCCAGCAGGTCGGGACAGGGGGCTGGAAACATTCAGTACTTC.

The genes are TRBV7-3 and TRBJ2-3; D is unresolved. The CDR3 is 14 residues long. V lost 2 bases to trimming and J lost 0 bases, with 6 bases between them. Germline CDR1 and CDR2: SGHTA and FQGTGA. CDR3 sequence: CASSLEASTDTQYF. Written as DNA, the CDR3 is TGTGCCAGCAGCTTAGAGGCTAGCACAGATACGCAGTATTTT. The variable domain in full, completed from reference TRBV7-3 and TRBJ2-3, reads GAGVSQTPSNKVTEKGKYVELRCDPISGHTALYWYRQSLGQGPEFLIYFQGTGAADDSGLPNDRFFAVRPEGSVSTLKIQRTERGDSAVYLCASSLEASTDTQYFGPGTRLTVL.

V is TRBV9 and J is TRBJ2-1; 10 bases are shared with TRBD2. Trimming took 3 bases from V and 10 from J; bases not matched to a gene: 10. CDR3 size: 15 residues. Germline values: CDR1 SGDLS, CDR2 YYNGEE. The CDR3 loop is CASSDTSGNAGEQFF. In DNA form, the CDR3 reads TGTGCCAGCAGCGATACTAGCGGGAACGCAGGAGAGCAGTTCTTC.

The rearrangement joins TRBV3-1 (or the pseudogene TRBV3-2) to TRBJ2-3; D not certain. The CDR3 totals 14 residues. Germline assignment: CDR1 LGHDT and CDR2 YNNKEL (reference sequence). Between the trimmed V and J ends, which lost 3 bases and 8 bases, there was a span of 15 bases. The CDR3 here is CASSHSGDGGTQYF. CDR3 DNA: TGTGCCAGCAGCCATTCTGGAGATGGTGGTACGCAGTATTTT.

This clone is a singleton in its sample. This chain links TRBV6-5 with TRBJ2-1, with D maybe TRBD1 (6 bases). Germline values: CDR1 MNHEY, CDR2 SVGAGI. The CDR3 is made up of 15 amino acids. V lost 5 bases and J lost 4, with 15 bases in between. CDR3 nucleotides: TGTGCCAGCAGTCTTGACAGGTCGAGATACAATGAGCAGTTCTTC. As protein: CASSLDRSRYNEQFF.

The CDR3 sequence is CASSSGTDYNEQFF. The CDR3 nucleotides read TGCGCCAGCAGCTCCGGGACTGATTACAATGAGCAGTTCTTC. The genes are TRBV5-1 and TRBJ2-1; TRBD2 might be the D (6 bases). CDR3 length equals 14 residues. The V gene lost 3 bases and the J gene lost 4 bases, with 11 bases spanning the gap. The germline V gene has CDR1 SGHRS and CDR2 YFSETQ.